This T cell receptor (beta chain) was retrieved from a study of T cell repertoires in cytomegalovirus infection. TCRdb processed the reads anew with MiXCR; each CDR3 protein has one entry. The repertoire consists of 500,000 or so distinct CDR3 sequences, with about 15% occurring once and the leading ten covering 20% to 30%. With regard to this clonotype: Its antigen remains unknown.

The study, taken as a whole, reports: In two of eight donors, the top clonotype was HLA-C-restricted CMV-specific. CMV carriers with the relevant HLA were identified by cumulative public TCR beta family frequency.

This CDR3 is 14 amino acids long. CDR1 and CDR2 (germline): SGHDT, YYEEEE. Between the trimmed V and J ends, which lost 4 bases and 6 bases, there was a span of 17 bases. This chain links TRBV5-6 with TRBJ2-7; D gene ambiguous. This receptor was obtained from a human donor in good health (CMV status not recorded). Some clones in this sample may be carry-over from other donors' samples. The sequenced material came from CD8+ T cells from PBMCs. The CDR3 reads CASSEWKEWGEQYF. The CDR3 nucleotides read TGTGCCAGCAGCGAATGGAAGGAGTGGGGCGAGCAGTACTTC.